This T cell receptor (beta chain) was identified in a study of blood T cell repertoires in COVID-19. About the study: COVID-19 samples, acute and convalescent, were from the United States, Italy and Spain. Nucleic acid was either cDNA or gDNA, and it came from T cells, B-cell-depleted T cells, or PBMCs.

Trimming shortened V by 1 base and J by 5 bases, and 14 bases separated the two germline ends. Germline V gene data show CDR1 as SEHNR and CDR2 as FQNEAQ (reference sequence). The CDR3 sequence is 15 residues long. Original data processing: Amplification with reference gene primers provided the estimates of nucleated cell counts. TCRdb's copy holds only in-frame clones and misses some; the assay was immunoSEQ multiplex PCR. The V and J calls and clone size come from that table; D and trimming were worked out from the DNA. The repertoire holds roughly 150,000 clones, with about four fifths as singletons.

Sequencing input: peripheral blood. The V call is TRBV7-9, the J call TRBJ2-5, with a weak D call TRBD1 (6 bases). The TCR originated in a man in his 70s with active or convalescent COVID-19. CDR3 loop: CASSLDGQGWETQYF. In nucleotides, the CDR3 is TGTGCCAGCAGCTTAGACGGTCAGGGGTGGGAGACCCAGTACTTC.